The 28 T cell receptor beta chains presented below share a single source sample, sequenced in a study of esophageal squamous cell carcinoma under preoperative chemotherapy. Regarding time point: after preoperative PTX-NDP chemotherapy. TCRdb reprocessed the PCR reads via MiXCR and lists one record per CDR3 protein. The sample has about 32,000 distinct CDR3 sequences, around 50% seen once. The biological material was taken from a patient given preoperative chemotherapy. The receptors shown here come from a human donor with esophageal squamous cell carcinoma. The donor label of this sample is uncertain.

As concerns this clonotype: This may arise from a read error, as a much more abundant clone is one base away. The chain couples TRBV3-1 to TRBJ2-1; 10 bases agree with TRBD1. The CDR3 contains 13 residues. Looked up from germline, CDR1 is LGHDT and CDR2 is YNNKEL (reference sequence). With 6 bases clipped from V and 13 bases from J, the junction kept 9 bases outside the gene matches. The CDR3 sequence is CASRGQGLETQFF. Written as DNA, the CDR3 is TGTGCCAGCAGGGGACAGGGGCTAGAGACCCAGTTCTTC.

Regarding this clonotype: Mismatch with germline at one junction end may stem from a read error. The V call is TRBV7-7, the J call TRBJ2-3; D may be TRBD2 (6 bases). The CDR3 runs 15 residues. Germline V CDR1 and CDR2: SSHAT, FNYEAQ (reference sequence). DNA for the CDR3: TGTGCCCGCGTCTCGGGGGAGAGAGCCAAAGATACTCAGTATTTT. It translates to CARVSGERAKDTQYF.

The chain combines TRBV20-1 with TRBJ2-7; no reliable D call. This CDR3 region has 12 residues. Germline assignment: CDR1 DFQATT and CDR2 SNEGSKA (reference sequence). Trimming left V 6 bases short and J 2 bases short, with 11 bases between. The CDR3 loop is CSATDSTYEQYF. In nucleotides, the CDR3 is TGCAGTGCGACCGATAGTACCTACGAGCAGTACTTC.

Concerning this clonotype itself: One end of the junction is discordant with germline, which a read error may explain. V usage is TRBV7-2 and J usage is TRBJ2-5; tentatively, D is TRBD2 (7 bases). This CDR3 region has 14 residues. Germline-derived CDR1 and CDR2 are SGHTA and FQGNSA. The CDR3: CAGRGEGEEDTQYF. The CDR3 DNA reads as TGTGCCGGGCGCGGGGAGGGGGAAGAAGATACCCAGTACTTC.

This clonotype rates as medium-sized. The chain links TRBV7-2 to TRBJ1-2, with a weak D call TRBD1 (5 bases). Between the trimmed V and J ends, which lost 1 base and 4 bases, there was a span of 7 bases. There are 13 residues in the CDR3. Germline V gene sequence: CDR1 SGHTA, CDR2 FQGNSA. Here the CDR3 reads CASSLGGFYGYTF. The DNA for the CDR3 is TGTGCCAGCAGCTTAGGGGGGTTCTATGGCTACACCTTC.

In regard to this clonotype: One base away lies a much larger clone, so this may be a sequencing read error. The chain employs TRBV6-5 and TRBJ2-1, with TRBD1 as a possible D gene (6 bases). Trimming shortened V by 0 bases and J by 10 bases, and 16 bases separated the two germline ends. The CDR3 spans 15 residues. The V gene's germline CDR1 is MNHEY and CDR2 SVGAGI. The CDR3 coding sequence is TGTGCCAGCAGTTACTCGGGGACACACCCCTACGAGCAGTTCTTC. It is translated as CASSYSGTHPYEQFF.

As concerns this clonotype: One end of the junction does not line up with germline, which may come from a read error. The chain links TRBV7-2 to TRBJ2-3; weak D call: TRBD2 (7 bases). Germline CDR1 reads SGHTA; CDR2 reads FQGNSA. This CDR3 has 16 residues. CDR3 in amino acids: CASGATGGVGTDTQYF. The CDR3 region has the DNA TGTGCCAGCGGCGCGACGGGGGGCGTGGGCACAGATACCCAGTATTTT.

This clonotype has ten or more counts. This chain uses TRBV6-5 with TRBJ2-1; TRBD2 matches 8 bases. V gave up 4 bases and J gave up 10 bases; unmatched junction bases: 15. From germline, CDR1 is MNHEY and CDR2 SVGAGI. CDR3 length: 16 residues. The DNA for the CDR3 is TGTGCCAGCAGTTTGGCCGGGACTAGAGGGGTCCTCGAGCAGTTCTTC. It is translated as CASSLAGTRGVLEQFF.

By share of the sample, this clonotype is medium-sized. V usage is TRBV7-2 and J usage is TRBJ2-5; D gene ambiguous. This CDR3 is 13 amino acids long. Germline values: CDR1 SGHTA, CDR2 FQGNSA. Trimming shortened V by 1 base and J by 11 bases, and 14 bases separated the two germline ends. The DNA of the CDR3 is TGTGCCAGCAGCTTAGATAACCGGGCTGAGCAGTACTTC. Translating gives CASSLDNRAEQYF.

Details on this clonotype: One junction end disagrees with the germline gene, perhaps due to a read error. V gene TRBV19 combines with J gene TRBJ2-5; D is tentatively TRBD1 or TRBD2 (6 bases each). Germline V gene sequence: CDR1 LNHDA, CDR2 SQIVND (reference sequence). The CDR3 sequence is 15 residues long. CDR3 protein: CAKGHGGRYPETQYF. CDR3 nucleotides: TGTGCCAAGGGGCACGGGGGCCGTTACCCAGAGACCCAGTATTTC.

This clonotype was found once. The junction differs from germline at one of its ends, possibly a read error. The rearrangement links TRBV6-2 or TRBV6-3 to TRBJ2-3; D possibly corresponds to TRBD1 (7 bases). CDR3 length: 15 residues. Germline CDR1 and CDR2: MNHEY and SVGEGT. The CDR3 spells CSRGVGASERETQYF. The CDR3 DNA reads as TGTTCCAGGGGGGTCGGGGCCAGTGAACGAGAGACCCAGTATTTC.

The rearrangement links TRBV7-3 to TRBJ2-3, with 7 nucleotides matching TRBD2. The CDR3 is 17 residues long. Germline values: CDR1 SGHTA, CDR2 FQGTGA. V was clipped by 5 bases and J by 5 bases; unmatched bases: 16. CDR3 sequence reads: CASSRNPGRWTRDTQYF. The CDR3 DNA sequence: TGTGCCAGCAGCCGCAACCCGGGGCGGTGGACTAGAGATACGCAGTATTTT.

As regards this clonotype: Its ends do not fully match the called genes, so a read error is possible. The CDR3 DNA reads as TGTGGCAGCAGGGGCAGAGTCCAAGACATTCAGTACTTC. Translation: CGSRGRVQDIQYF. This chain connects TRBV7-2 to TRBJ2-5, with a tentative D call TRBD1 (6 bases). TRBJ2-4 matches the DNA end more closely, so the J call is doubtful. CDR3 length: 13 amino acids. Germline V gives CDR1 SGHTA, CDR2 FQGNSA.

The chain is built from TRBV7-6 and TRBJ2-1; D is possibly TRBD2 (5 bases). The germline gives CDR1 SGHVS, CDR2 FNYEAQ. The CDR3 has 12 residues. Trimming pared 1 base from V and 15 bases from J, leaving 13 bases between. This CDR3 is CASSLGSTDWFF. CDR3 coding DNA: TGTGCCAGCAGCTTAGGTTCGACGGACTGGTTCTTC.

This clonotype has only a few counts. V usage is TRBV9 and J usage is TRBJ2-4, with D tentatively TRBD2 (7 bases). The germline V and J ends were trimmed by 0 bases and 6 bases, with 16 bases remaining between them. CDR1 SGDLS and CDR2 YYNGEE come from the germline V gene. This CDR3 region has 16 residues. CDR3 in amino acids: CASSVDAGAVGNIQYF. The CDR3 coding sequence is TGTGCCAGCAGCGTAGATGCGGGGGCGGTAGGAAACATTCAGTACTTC.

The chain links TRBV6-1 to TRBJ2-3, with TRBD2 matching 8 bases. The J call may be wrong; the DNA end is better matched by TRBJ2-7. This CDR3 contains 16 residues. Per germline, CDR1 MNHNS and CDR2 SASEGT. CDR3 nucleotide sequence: TGTGCCAGCAGCGGCACGGGGGGGGGAGGCAAAAACACGCAGTACTTC. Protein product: CASSGTGGGGKNTQYF.

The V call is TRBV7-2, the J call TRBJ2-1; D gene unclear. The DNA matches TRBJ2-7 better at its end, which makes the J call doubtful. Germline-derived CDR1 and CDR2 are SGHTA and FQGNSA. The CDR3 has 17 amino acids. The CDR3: CASSLGSIRTASYEQYF. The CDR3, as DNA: TGTGCCAGCAGCTTAGGGAGTATTAGAACAGCCTCCTACGAGCAGTACTTC.

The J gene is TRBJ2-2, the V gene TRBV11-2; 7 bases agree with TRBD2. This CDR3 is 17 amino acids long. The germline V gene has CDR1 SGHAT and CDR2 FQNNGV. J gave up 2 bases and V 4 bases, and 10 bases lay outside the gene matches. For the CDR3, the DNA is TGTGCCAGCAGCTCAACCTTTCGCGGGAGTAACACCGGGGAGCTGTTTTTT. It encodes CASSSTFRGSNTGELFF.

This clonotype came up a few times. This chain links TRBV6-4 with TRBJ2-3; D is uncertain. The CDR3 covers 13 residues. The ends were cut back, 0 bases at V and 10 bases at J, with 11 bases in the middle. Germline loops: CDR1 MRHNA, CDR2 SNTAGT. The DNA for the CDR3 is TGTGCCAGCAGTGACTCTCATGGGTTGGCGCAGTATTTT. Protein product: CASSDSHGLAQYF.

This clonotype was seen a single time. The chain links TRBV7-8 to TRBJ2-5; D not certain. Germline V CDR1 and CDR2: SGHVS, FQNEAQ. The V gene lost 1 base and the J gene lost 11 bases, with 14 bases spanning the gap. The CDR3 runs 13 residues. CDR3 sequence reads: CASSLGWEDTQYF. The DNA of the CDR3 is TGTGCCAGCAGCTTAGGTTGGGAAGATACGCAGTACTTC. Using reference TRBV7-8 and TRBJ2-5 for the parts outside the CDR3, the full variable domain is GAGVSQSPRYKVAKRGQDVALRCDPISGHVSLFWYQQALGQGPEFLTYFQNEAQLDKSGLPSDRFFAERPEGSVSTLKIQRTQQEDSAVYLCASSLGWEDTQYFGPGTRLLVL.

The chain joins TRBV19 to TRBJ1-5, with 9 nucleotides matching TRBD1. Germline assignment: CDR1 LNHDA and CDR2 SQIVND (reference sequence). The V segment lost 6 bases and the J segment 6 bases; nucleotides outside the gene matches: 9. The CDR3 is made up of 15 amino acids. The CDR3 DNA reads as TGTGCCAGTAGCCTACAGGGGGCTGGGGGTCAGCCCCAGCATTTT. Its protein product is CASSLQGAGGQPQHF.

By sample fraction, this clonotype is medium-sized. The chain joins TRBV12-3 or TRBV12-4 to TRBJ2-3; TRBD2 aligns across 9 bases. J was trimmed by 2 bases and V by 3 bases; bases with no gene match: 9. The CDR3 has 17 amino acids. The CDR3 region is CASSFGLERGATDTQYF. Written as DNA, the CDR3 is TGTGCCAGCAGTTTCGGCCTCGAGCGGGGGGCCACAGATACGCAGTATTTT.

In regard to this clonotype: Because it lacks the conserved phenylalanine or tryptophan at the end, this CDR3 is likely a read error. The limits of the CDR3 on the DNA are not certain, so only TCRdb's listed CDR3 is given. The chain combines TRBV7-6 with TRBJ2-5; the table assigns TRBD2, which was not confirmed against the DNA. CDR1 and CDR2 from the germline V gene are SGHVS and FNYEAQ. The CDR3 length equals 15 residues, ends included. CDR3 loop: CASSSGGSRQETRHS.

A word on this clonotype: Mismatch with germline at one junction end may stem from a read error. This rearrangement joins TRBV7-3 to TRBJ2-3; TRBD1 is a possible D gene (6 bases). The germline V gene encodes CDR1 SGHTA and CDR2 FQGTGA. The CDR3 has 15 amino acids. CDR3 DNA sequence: TGTGGCAGCAGCCAGGGGCCGCGAGCCAAAGACACGCAGTATTTT. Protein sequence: CGSSQGPRAKDTQYF.

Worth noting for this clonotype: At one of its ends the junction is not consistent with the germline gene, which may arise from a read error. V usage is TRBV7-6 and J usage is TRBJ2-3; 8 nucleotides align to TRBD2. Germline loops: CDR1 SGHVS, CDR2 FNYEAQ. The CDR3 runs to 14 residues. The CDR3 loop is CGSTGGWAKDIQYF. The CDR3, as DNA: TGCGGCAGCACGGGGGGGTGGGCCAAAGACATTCAGTATTTC. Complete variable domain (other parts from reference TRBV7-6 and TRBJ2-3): GAGVSQSPRYKVTKRGQDVALRCDPISGHVSLYWYRQALGQGPEFLTYFNYEAQQDKSGLPNDRFSAERPEGSISTLTIQRTEQRDSAMYRCGSTGGWAKDIQYFGPGTRLTVL.

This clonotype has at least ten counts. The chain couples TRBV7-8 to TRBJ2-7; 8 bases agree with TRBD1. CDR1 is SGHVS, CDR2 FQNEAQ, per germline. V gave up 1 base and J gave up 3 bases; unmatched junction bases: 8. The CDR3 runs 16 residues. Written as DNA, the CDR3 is TGTGCCAGCAGCTTAGAAAGAACAGGGGGATTCTACGAGCAGTACTTC. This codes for CASSLERTGGFYEQYF.

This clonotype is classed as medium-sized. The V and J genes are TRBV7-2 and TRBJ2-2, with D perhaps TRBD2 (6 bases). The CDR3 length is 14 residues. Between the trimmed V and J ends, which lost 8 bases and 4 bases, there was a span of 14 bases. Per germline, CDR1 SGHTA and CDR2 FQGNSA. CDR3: CASGGSLTTGELFF. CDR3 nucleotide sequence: TGTGCCAGCGGAGGGTCCCTAACCACCGGGGAGCTGTTTTTT.

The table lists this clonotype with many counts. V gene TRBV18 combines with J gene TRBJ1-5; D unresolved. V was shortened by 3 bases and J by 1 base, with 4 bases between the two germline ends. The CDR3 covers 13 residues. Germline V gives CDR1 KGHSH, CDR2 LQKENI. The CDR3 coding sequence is TGTGCCAGCTCACCGGACAGCAATCAGCCCCAGCATTTT. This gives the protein CASSPDSNQPQHF. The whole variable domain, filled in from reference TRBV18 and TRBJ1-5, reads NAGVMQNPRHLVRRRGQEARLRCSPMKGHSHVYWYRQLPEEGLKFMVYLQKENIIDESGMPKERFSAEFPKEGPSILRIQQVVRGDSAAYFCASSPDSNQPQHFGDGTRLSIL.